This entry lists 20 T cell receptor beta chains sequenced from one sample in a study of regulatory T cells in long-lasting Graves disease (dated by TCRdb to the early 2020s). The method was multiplex PCR. Data came from an Illumina HiSeq 4000. To build TCR beta libraries, CDR3 regions were amplified by Arm-PCR using iRepertoire HTBI primers. TCRdb's own reprocessing of the public reads used fastp at Q25 and MiXCR and kept productive beta chains. Records with the same CDR3 protein are collapsed into one entry carrying the most frequent genes and DNA. The table for this sample lists about 470,000 distinct CDR3 sequences; roughly 21% of them were counted only once. Roughly 6.9% of the sample rests with the top ten. The time point label on this specimen signifies: persistent/refractory GD, antithyroid drugs over 5 years with positive TRAb. For both TCR sequencing and RNA sequencing, RNA was extracted from PBMCs in TRIzol.

The specimen was peripheral blood mononuclear cells (PBMCs), collected when the disease was refractory, from a patient treated with antithyroid drugs. All receptors derive from a female donor with Graves disease.

In the case of this clonotype: Given a much more abundant clone one base away, this may be a read error. The CDR3 loop is CATSEIEVFGTEAFF. CDR3 coding DNA: TGTGCCACCAGTGAGATTGAGGTTTTTGGCACTGAAGCTTTCTTT. V and J are TRBV10-3 and TRBJ1-1; no clear D. Per germline, CDR1 ENHRY and CDR2 SYGVKD. The CDR3 extends over 15 amino acids.

This clonotype was counted between two and nine times. This chain joins TRBV15 and TRBJ2-4; TRBD2 matches at 10 bases. This CDR3 has 17 residues. V dropped 1 base and J dropped 0; count of bases not matched to a gene: 3. Germline V gene data show CDR1 as LNHNV and CDR2 as YYDKDF (reference sequence). The CDR3 here is CATSRGGLAVAKNIQYF. The CDR3 nucleotides read TGTGCCACCAGCAGAGGAGGACTAGCGGTAGCCAAAAACATTCAGTACTTC.

This rearrangement joins TRBV18 to TRBJ1-2, with 7 bases lining up with TRBD1. The ends lost 6 bases at V and 2 bases at J; junction bases unmatched: 6. Per germline, CDR1 KGHSH and CDR2 LQKENI. This CDR3 spans 14 amino acids. The CDR3 DNA reads TGTGCCAGCTCCACGGGACAGCCCAACTATGGCTACACCTTC. Translating gives CASSTGQPNYGYTF. Using reference TRBV18 and TRBJ1-2 for the parts outside the CDR3, the full variable domain is NAGVMQNPRHLVRRRGQEARLRCSPMKGHSHVYWYRQLPEEGLKFMVYLQKENIIDESGMPKERFSAEFPKEGPSILRIQQVVRGDSAAYFCASSTGQPNYGYTFGSGTRLTVV.

The chain employs TRBV7-3 and TRBJ2-2; D not resolved. Per germline, CDR1 SGHTA and CDR2 FQGTGA. The CDR3 is made up of 13 amino acids. V shed 4 bases and J shed 6 bases, with 9 bases lying between them. CDR3 protein: CASSSGSSGELFF. Written as DNA, the CDR3 is TGTGCCAGCAGCTCCGGTTCCTCCGGGGAGCTGTTTTTT.

Comments on this clonotype: This clone may be a read error of a much larger clone one base away. This chain joins TRBV7-2 and TRBJ1-1; D is uncertain. From germline, CDR1 is SGHTA and CDR2 FQGNSA. The CDR3 consists of 14 residues. V lost 2 bases to trimming and J lost 7 bases, with 14 bases between them. This chain's CDR3 is CASSLMNLSSEAFF. CDR3 nucleotide sequence: TGTGCCAGCAGCTTAATGAACCTTAGCAGTGAAGCTTTCTTT.

V gene TRBV6-1 combines with J gene TRBJ2-3, with TRBD2 matching 14 bases. The CDR3 consists of 15 residues. Losses at the gene ends were 6 bases for V and 5 bases for J; bases not matched to a gene: 4. Germline V gives CDR1 MNHNS, CDR2 SASEGT. The CDR3 loop is CASRRLAGGVDTQYF. In nucleotides, the CDR3 is TGTGCCAGCAGGAGACTAGCGGGGGGGGTAGATACGCAGTATTTT.

The rearrangement uses TRBV2 and TRBJ2-1; 7 positions agree with TRBD1. The V gene end was trimmed by 6 bases and the J gene end by 8 bases; junction bases not matched to a gene: 13. The CDR3 runs 15 residues. CDR1 is SNHLY and CDR2 is FYNNEI in the germline V gene. DNA of the CDR3: TGTGCCAGCAGGGCCACAGGGGAAGTACAGGATGAGCAGTTCTTC. This gives the protein CASRATGEVQDEQFF.

This chain links TRBV20-1 with TRBJ2-4; no clear D gene. This CDR3 is 13 amino acids long. Between the trimmed V and J ends, which lost 0 bases and 0 bases, there was a span of 3 bases. Germline lookup yields CDR1 DFQATT and CDR2 SNEGSKA (reference sequence). The CDR3 sequence is CSARDLAKNIQYF. CDR3 bases: TGCAGTGCTAGAGATTTAGCCAAAAACATTCAGTACTTC.

The V and J genes are TRBV6-1 and TRBJ2-2; 10 nucleotides agree with TRBD1. The CDR3 loop spans 14 amino acids. After removal of 10 bases from V and 0 bases from J, the junction contained 2 bases not matched to a gene. Germline CDR1 and CDR2: MNHNS and SASEGT. Here the CDR3 reads CATGQGANTGELFF. CDR3 bases: TGTGCCACCGGACAGGGGGCGAACACCGGGGAGCTGTTTTTT.

This clonotype was observed a few times. The chain uses TRBV3-1 and TRBJ2-4; D not resolved. The CDR3 covers 15 residues. The V end lost 1 base, the J end lost 6 bases, and 13 bases lay between the germline ends. Germline V gene sequence: CDR1 LGHDT, CDR2 YNNKEL (reference sequence). DNA for the CDR3: TGTGCCAGCAGCCAAGGCCCGACCGGCGGAAACATTCAGTACTTC. Translated, it gives CASSQGPTGGNIQYF.

At least ten counts were recorded for this clonotype. The rearrangement links TRBV11-2 to TRBJ2-5; a weak D match, TRBD2 (5 bases). V lost 3 bases to trimming and J lost 4 bases, with 12 bases between them. Looked up from germline, CDR1 is SGHAT and CDR2 is FQNNGV. The CDR3 totals 14 residues. The CDR3 spells CASSFFDYTETQYF. CDR3 in DNA: TGTGCCAGCAGCTTTTTCGACTACACAGAGACCCAGTACTTC. Together with reference TRBV11-2 and TRBJ2-5, the CDR3 gives the full variable domain: EAGVAQSPRYKIIEKRQSVAFWCNPISGHATLYWYQQILGQGPKLLIQFQNNGVVDDSQLPKDRFSAERLKGVDSTLKIQPAKLEDSAVYLCASSFFDYTETQYFGPGTRLLVL.

V gene TRBV5-4 combines with J gene TRBJ2-1, with 11 positions matching TRBD2. Trimming at V came to 4 bases and at J to 8 bases, leaving 8 bases not matched to a gene. The CDR3 spans 15 residues. CDR1 is SGHNT, CDR2 YYREEE, per germline (reference sequence). In DNA form, the CDR3 reads TGTGCCAGCAGCCCGCCGGGACTAGCGGCATATGAGCAGTTCTTC. Translation: CASSPPGLAAYEQFF.

This clonotype was counted ten times or more. V usage is TRBV28 and J usage is TRBJ1-6; 9 bases agree with TRBD1. Trimming at V came to 0 bases and at J to 6 bases, leaving 15 bases not matched to a gene. The CDR3 runs to 20 residues. Germline V CDR1 and CDR2: MDHEN, SYDVKM. The CDR3: CASSLWSVPRDRVSNSPLHF. In DNA form, the CDR3 reads TGTGCCAGCAGTTTATGGTCCGTGCCACGGGACAGGGTTTCTAATTCACCCCTCCACTTT.

This clonotype was picked up a small number of times. This chain joins TRBV12-3 or TRBV12-4 and TRBJ1-3; D remains ambiguous. The germline V and J ends were trimmed by 5 bases and 1 base, with 15 bases remaining between them. The CDR3 covers 16 residues. CDR3 nucleotides: TGTGCCAGCAGTCGACTTACTGCGTCGTCTGGAAACACCATATATTTT. It specifies CASSRLTASSGNTIYF.

Many counts were recorded for this clonotype. Germline and junction disagree at one end, which may indicate a read error. The chain joins TRBV6-4 to TRBJ2-7; D uncertain. The germline V gene has CDR1 MRHNA and CDR2 SNTAGT. The CDR3 has 15 residues. The DNA of the CDR3 is TGTGCCAGCAGTTACTCCTTGGACGCAGCCTACGAGCAGTACTTC. Translation gives CASSYSLDAAYEQYF.

The V and J genes are TRBV28 and TRBJ2-7; possibly TRBD1 for D (5 bases). Trimming pared 4 bases from V and 3 bases from J, leaving 16 bases between. The CDR3 sequence is 15 residues long. CDR1 and CDR2 (germline): MDHEN, SYDVKM. The CDR3 spells CASSSVPGNYYEQYF. DNA of the CDR3: TGTGCCAGCAGTTCAGTACCAGGGAATTACTACGAGCAGTACTTC.

This clonotype was seen only a few times. The V and J genes are TRBV29-1 and TRBJ1-3; D is perhaps TRBD1 (6 bases). The V gene's germline CDR1 is SQVTM and CDR2 ANQGSEA. Trimming left V 3 bases short and J 1 base short, with 13 bases between. This CDR3 spans 15 amino acids. CDR3 residues: CSVESGGLSGNTIYF. Here the CDR3 DNA reads TGCAGCGTTGAGTCTGGGGGGCTTTCTGGAAACACCATATATTTT.

This clonotype was found many times. This chain connects TRBV28 to TRBJ1-5; 9 bases line up with TRBD1. The CDR3 has 18 amino acids. With V trimmed by 2 bases and J by 2 bases, 10 bases remained unmatched. Germline V gene data show CDR1 as MDHEN and CDR2 as SYDVKM. The CDR3 DNA reads TGTGCCAGCAGTTTAACAGGGGGCGTCCTTCCTCGCAATCAGCCCCAGCATTTT. This codes for CASSLTGGVLPRNQPQHF.

V usage is TRBV7-3 and J usage is TRBJ2-3, with 8 bases matching TRBD2. There are 14 residues in the CDR3. The V gene end was trimmed by 8 bases and the J gene end by 6 bases; junction bases not matched to a gene: 10. Germline V gene sequence: CDR1 SGHTA, CDR2 FQGTGA. CDR3 sequence reads: CASGLGRGDDTQYF. The CDR3 nucleotides read TGTGCCAGCGGCCTAGGGCGGGGGGATGATACGCAGTATTTT.

The sample holds many counts of this clonotype. The rearrangement joins TRBV7-8 to TRBJ1-2, with D possibly matching TRBD1 (6 bases). The CDR3 loop spans 17 amino acids. CDR1 and CDR2 (germline): SGHVS, FQNEAQ. Trimming pared 1 base from V and 7 bases from J, leaving 22 bases between. CDR3 protein: CASSLEGRGYQEGGYTF. CDR3 nucleotides: TGTGCCAGCAGCTTAGAGGGCAGGGGCTACCAGGAGGGTGGCTACACCTTC.